The 18 T cell receptor beta chains reported below all come from one sample, sequenced in a study of cytomegalovirus exposure and HLA in healthy donors. Clones were read by immunoSEQ multiplex PCR, and TCRdb kept only the in-frame ones, dropping some. This sample has some 330,000 clones; about nine tenths occur once, and the top ten carry around 0.8%. Sequencing used PBMCs. All receptors come from a woman aged 18-35 years in good health and CMV-seronegative.

The rearrangement links TRBV28 to TRBJ2-7, with a weak D call TRBD2 (6 bases). CDR3 length: 14 amino acids. The germline V gene encodes CDR1 MDHEN and CDR2 SYDVKM. The V end was cut by 6 bases, the J end by 3 bases, with 15 bases between. CDR3 DNA: TGTGCCAGCAGAATGATTTCGGGGGACTACGAGCAGTACTTC. Encoded protein: CASRMISGDYEQYF.

The gene calls are TRBV5-1 and TRBJ2-1; D is perhaps TRBD2 (5 bases). The CDR3 length is 12 residues. The V end was cut by 3 bases, the J end by 7 bases, with 8 bases between. In germline, CDR1 is SGHRS, CDR2 YFSETQ. The CDR3 region has the DNA TGCGCCAGCAGCTCCGAGCGGAATGAGCAGTTCTTC. It translates to CASSSERNEQFF.

The chain couples TRBV4-1 to TRBJ2-6, with D possibly being TRBD2 (5 bases). Germline values: CDR1 MGHRA, CDR2 YSYEKL. The V gene lost 0 bases and the J gene lost 5 bases, with 8 bases spanning the gap. The CDR3 extends over 15 amino acids. CDR3 in amino acids: CASSQDVGRANVLTF. For the CDR3, the DNA is TGCGCCAGCAGCCAAGATGTCGGGAGGGCCAACGTCCTGACTTTC.

The V call is TRBV21-1, the J call TRBJ1-5; the listed D gene, TRBD1, was not tested against the DNA. TRBV21-1 has pseudogene status. The CDR3 length is 17 residues. The CDR3 spells CASSKVRDRGRHAPQHF. CDR3 nucleotides: TGTGCCAGCAGCAAAGTGAGGGACAGGGGCCGCCATGCGCCCCAGCATTTT.

This clone was detected only a few times. J is TRBJ1-1 and V is TRBV6-5, with a weak D call TRBD1 (6 bases). The V end lost 0 bases, the J end lost 0 bases, and 8 bases lay between the germline ends. CDR3 length equals 15 residues. Germline V gene data show CDR1 as MNHEY and CDR2 as SVGAGI. CDR3 loop: CASSYSGHLNTEAFF. The CDR3 DNA follows: TGTGCCAGCAGTTACTCGGGACACTTGAACACTGAAGCTTTCTTT.

The genes are TRBV7-9 and TRBJ1-1; maybe TRBD1 (5 bases). The germline V and J ends were trimmed by 5 bases and 1 base, with 17 bases remaining between them. The CDR3 runs 16 residues. Germline CDR1 is SEHNR and CDR2 is FQNEAQ (reference sequence). The CDR3, as DNA: TGTGCCAGCAGCCCCACAGTCCCCACAGGGAACACTGAAGCTTTCTTT. This encodes CASSPTVPTGNTEAFF.

This clone has just a few counts. The V and J genes are TRBV6-5 and TRBJ2-7, with TRBD2 matching 11 bases. The CDR3 has 15 residues. Germline V gene sequence: CDR1 MNHEY, CDR2 SVGAGI. V dropped 6 bases and J dropped 1; count of bases not matched to a gene: 5. CDR3 coding DNA: TGTGCCAGCAGAGTTACTAGCGGGAGTTCCTACGAGCAGTACTTC. It yields the protein CASRVTSGSSYEQYF.

This rearrangement joins TRBV4-3 to TRBJ1-5, with TRBD1 as a possible D gene (5 bases). CDR3 length: 13 residues. The germline V gene encodes CDR1 LGHNA and CDR2 YSLEER. V was clipped by 2 bases and J by 5 bases, with 7 bases between them. The CDR3 reads CASSQLQDQPQHF. In DNA form, the CDR3 reads TGCGCCAGCAGCCAATTACAGGATCAGCCCCAGCATTTT.

The chain combines TRBV19 with TRBJ2-7; D unclear. Germline V gene data show CDR1 as LNHDA and CDR2 as SQIVND (reference sequence). The CDR3 runs to 15 residues. Deletions cut 0 bases from V and 0 bases from J, with 9 bases between. The CDR3 DNA reads TGTGCCAGTAGTATAGATCAGTCTAGCTCCTACGAGCAGTACTTC. Its protein product is CASSIDQSSSYEQYF.

This clone was picked up many times. This sequence joins TRBV7-8 and TRBJ1-2; tentative D call: TRBD1 (5 bases). Germline-derived CDR1 and CDR2 are SGHVS and FQNEAQ. Trimming took off 5 bases at V and 8 bases at J, with 18 bases between the two ends. The CDR3 covers 14 residues. The CDR3 loop is CASSPNDSPRGYTF. The CDR3 DNA sequence: TGTGCCAGCAGCCCTAACGACAGTCCGCGGGGCTACACCTTC.

The rearrangement joins TRBV6-5 to TRBJ2-7, with 7 bases that match TRBD2. Trimming cost V 6 bases and J 0 bases; bases outside gene matches: 2. Germline CDR1 MNHEY, CDR2 SVGAGI. The CDR3 has 13 residues. The CDR3 nucleotides read TGTGCCAGCAGCGGCGGGGGCTCCTACGAGCAGTACTTC. Its protein is CASSGGGSYEQYF.

The chain employs TRBV7-2 and TRBJ2-1; D perhaps matches TRBD2 (5 bases). This CDR3 has 16 amino acids. Germline lookup yields CDR1 SGHTA and CDR2 FQGNSA. Trimming shortened V by 0 bases and J by 6 bases, and 15 bases separated the two germline ends. For the CDR3, the DNA is TGTGCCAGCAGCTTAGCCAGAGGGCTAACCCTCAATGAGCAGTTCTTC. Its translation: CASSLARGLTLNEQFF. Supplemented by reference TRBV7-2 and TRBJ2-1, the full variable domain reads GAGVSQSPSNKVTEKGKDVELRCDPISGHTALYWYRQSLGQGLEFLIYFQGNSAPDKSGLPSDRFSAERTGGSVSTLTIQRTQQEDSAVYLCASSLARGLTLNEQFFGPGTRLTVL.

Comment on this clone: At the DNA level, this CDR3 is encoded by other sequences in the same sample as well. This chain uses TRBV6-5 with TRBJ1-1; 8 bases are shared with TRBD1. The CDR3 contains 14 residues. Germline-derived CDR1 and CDR2 are MNHEY and SVGAGI. V was pared by 4 bases and J by 4 bases, with 5 bases of the junction left unmatched. This CDR3 is CASSSRTGGTEAFF. CDR3 DNA: TGTGCCAGCAGTTCCCGAACAGGGGGCACTGAAGCTTTCTTT.

The CDR3 nucleotides read TGTGCCAGCCTGGGACAAGCCTCCACCCATGAAAAACTGTTTTTT. Amino acids: CASLGQASTHEKLFF. The chain uses TRBV2 and TRBJ1-4; D is perhaps TRBD1 (6 bases). This CDR3 spans 15 amino acids. V lost 8 bases, J lost 6 bases, and 19 bases lay in between. The germline CDR1 and CDR2 sequences are SNHLY and FYNNEI.

This clone was found once. The V call is TRBV2, the J call TRBJ2-7, with 10 bases that match TRBD1. After removal of 6 bases from V and 2 bases from J, the junction contained 7 bases not matched to a gene. Germline V lookup: CDR1 SNHLY, CDR2 FYNNEI. The CDR3 consists of 15 residues. The CDR3 DNA is TGTGCCAGCAGCCAGGGACAGGGGAGTCCCTACGAGCAGTACTTC. Its protein product is CASSQGQGSPYEQYF.

A few counts support this clone. This chain joins TRBV7-9 and TRBJ2-5, with 9 bases identical to TRBD2. The CDR3 is 15 residues long. V was pared by 3 bases and J by 4 bases, with 6 bases of the junction left unmatched. CDR1 SEHNR and CDR2 FQNEAQ come from the germline V gene (reference sequence). The CDR3 is CASSLVAGVRETQYF. CDR3 bases: TGTGCCAGCAGCTTGGTAGCGGGAGTCAGAGAGACCCAGTACTTC.

The chain has TRBV6-1 and TRBJ2-1; D might be TRBD2 (7 bases). CDR1 is MNHNS, CDR2 SASEGT, per germline. V shed 11 bases and J shed 9 bases, with 14 bases lying between them. The CDR3 has 11 residues. The CDR3 sequence: CAGGGGVEQFF. CDR3 sequence (DNA): TGTGCCGGAGGAGGGGGGGTTGAGCAGTTCTTC.

The V and J genes are TRBV5-1 and TRBJ2-7, with D possibly matching TRBD1 (5 bases). Trimming left V 5 bases short and J 3 bases short, with 15 bases between. The CDR3 is made up of 14 amino acids. CDR1 and CDR2 from the germline V gene are SGHRS and YFSETQ. The CDR3, as DNA: TGCGCCAGCAGGCCACAAGGGGCGCGCTACGAGCAGTACTTC. Translating gives CASRPQGARYEQYF.